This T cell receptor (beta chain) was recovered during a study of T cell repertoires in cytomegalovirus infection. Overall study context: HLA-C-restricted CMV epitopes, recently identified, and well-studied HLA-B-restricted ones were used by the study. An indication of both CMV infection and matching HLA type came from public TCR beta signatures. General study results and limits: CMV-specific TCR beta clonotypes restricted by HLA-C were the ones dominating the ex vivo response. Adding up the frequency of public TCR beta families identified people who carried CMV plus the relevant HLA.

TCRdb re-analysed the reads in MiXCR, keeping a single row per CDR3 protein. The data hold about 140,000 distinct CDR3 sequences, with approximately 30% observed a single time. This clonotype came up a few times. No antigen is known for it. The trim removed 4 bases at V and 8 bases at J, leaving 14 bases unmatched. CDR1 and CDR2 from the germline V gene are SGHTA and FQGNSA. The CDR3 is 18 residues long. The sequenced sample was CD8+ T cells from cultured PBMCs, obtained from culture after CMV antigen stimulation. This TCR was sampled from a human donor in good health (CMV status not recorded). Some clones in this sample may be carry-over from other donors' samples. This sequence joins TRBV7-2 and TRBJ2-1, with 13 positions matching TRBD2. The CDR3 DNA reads TGTGCCAGCAGCTCCCCTCTACTAGCGGGGGGGTCTATGGATGAGCAGTTCTTC. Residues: CASSSPLLAGGSMDEQFF.